Listed here are 30 T cell receptor beta chains from one sample, sequenced in a study of OX40 agonist ivuxolimab in advanced cancers. Data came from immunoSEQ multiplex PCR; TCRdb stores just in-frame clones and leaves some out. The sample has fewer than 100,000 clones, over 75% seen once. Sequencing was performed on CD4+ or CD8+ T cells sorted from blood, taken in a trial of the OX40 agonist ivuxolimab. Every receptor here comes from an adult with an advanced solid tumor such as melanoma, head and neck, liver or kidney cancer.

The V call is TRBV19, the J call TRBJ2-2; 7 nucleotides match TRBD2. This CDR3 has 16 amino acids. The trim removed 3 bases at V and 6 bases at J, leaving 10 bases unmatched. The germline V gene encodes CDR1 LNHDA and CDR2 SQIVND (reference sequence). CDR3 region: CASSIRLASGSGELFF. CDR3 DNA: TGTGCCAGTAGTATCAGACTAGCATCGGGCTCCGGGGAGCTGTTTTTT.

DNA for the CDR3: TGTGCCAGCAGGAAGACAGGAGCGTACGAGCAGTACTTC. Translation: CASRKTGAYEQYF. The gene calls are TRBV5-5 and TRBJ2-7; perhaps TRBD1 as D (6 bases). From germline, CDR1 is SGHKS and CDR2 YYEKEE (reference sequence). Trimming removed 5 bases at V and 4 bases at J, with 13 bases between. CDR3 length: 13 amino acids.

The gene calls are TRBV2 and TRBJ1-1; D ambiguous. V was cut by 4 bases and J by 4 bases, with 10 bases left in between. The CDR3 has 13 amino acids. The germline V gene encodes CDR1 SNHLY and CDR2 FYNNEI. The CDR3 nucleotides are TGTGCCAGCAGTGGGTGGGCCGCCACTGAAGCTTTCTTT. It codes for CASSGWAATEAFF.

The CDR3 here is CASSLVRAGAAYNSPLHF. DNA for the CDR3: TGTGCCAGCAGCTTAGTCAGAGCGGGGGCGGCCTATAATTCACCCCTCCACTTT. The rearrangement links TRBV7-9 to TRBJ1-6; D is possibly TRBD1 (6 bases). Per the germline V gene, CDR1 is SEHNR and CDR2 is FQNEAQ (reference sequence). V lost 1 base and J 2 bases, leaving 15 bases between the germline ends. The CDR3 has 18 amino acids.

This chain connects TRBV7-2 to TRBJ2-7; 9 nucleotides agree with TRBD2. Trimming at V came to 3 bases and at J to 0 bases, leaving 3 bases not matched to a gene. Germline V gene sequence: CDR1 SGHTA, CDR2 FQGNSA. The CDR3 is 15 residues long. CDR3 amino acids: CASSFGLANSYEQYF. The CDR3 DNA reads as TGTGCCAGCAGCTTTGGACTAGCGAACTCCTACGAGCAGTACTTC.

The chain employs TRBV4-3 and TRBJ1-6; D not certain. This CDR3 region has 13 residues. Between the trimmed V and J ends, which lost 0 bases and 5 bases, there was a span of 2 bases. Germline V gene lookup returns CDR1 LGHNA and CDR2 YSLEER. The CDR3 spells CASSQDNNSPLHF. Written as DNA, the CDR3 is TGCGCCAGCAGCCAAGATAATAATTCACCCCTCCACTTT.

J is TRBJ2-3 and V is TRBV9; no definite D call. Trimming pared 4 bases from V and 2 bases from J, leaving 11 bases between. Germline V gene lookup returns CDR1 SGDLS and CDR2 YYNGEE. There are 14 residues in the CDR3. In DNA form, the CDR3 reads TGTGCCAGCAGCTTATGGACGTCCACAGATACGCAGTATTTT. Its protein is CASSLWTSTDTQYF.

This clone occurred many times. The chain recombines TRBV7-2 with TRBJ1-5; 8 bases match TRBD1. The CDR3 runs to 14 residues. In germline, CDR1 is SGHTA, CDR2 FQGNSA. The J segment lost 2 bases and the V segment lost 5 bases, leaving 2 bases of the junction unmatched. CDR3 nucleotides: TGTGCCAGCAGCCCGACAGGGGGCAATCAGCCCCAGCATTTT. It encodes CASSPTGGNQPQHF.

The chain combines TRBV28 with TRBJ1-1; possible D gene TRBD1, 6 bases. With 4 bases removed from V and 5 bases from J, the gap between germline ends came to 17 bases. The germline V gene encodes CDR1 MDHEN and CDR2 SYDVKM. This CDR3 has 15 amino acids. CDR3 amino acids: CASSSGGGMGTEAFF. The DNA for the CDR3 is TGTGCCAGCAGTTCCGGGGGCGGGATGGGGACTGAAGCTTTCTTT. Complete variable domain (other parts from reference TRBV28 and TRBJ1-1): DVKVTQSSRYLVKRTGEKVFLECVQDMDHENMFWYRQDPGLGLRLIYFSYDVKMKEKGDIPEGYSVSREKKERFSLILESASTNQTSMYLCASSSGGGMGTEAFFGQGTRLTVV.

The chain combines TRBV28 with TRBJ1-2; D remains unclear. Germline loops: CDR1 MDHEN, CDR2 SYDVKM. Trimming stripped 10 bases from V and 8 bases from J, with 23 bases between. CDR3 length: 14 residues. The CDR3 sequence is CATLLPGGVEGYTF. CDR3 DNA sequence: TGTGCCACCTTACTGCCCGGAGGTGTAGAGGGCTACACCTTC.

This clone was detected a few times. The V call is TRBV5-4, the J call TRBJ1-6; D remains ambiguous. The V end lost 2 bases, the J end lost 10 bases, and 7 bases lay between the germline ends. This CDR3 region has 12 residues. The germline V gene encodes CDR1 SGHNT and CDR2 YYREEE (reference sequence). CDR3 in amino acids: CASSFETSPLHF. CDR3 in DNA: TGTGCCAGCAGCTTTGAGACGTCACCCCTCCACTTT.

This clone was counted a few times. The chain is built from TRBV29-1 and TRBJ2-5; no definite D call. The CDR3 spans 12 residues. The V end lost 8 bases, the J end lost 4 bases, and 14 bases lay between the germline ends. Per the germline V gene, CDR1 is SQVTM and CDR2 is ANQGSEA. The CDR3 nucleotides read TGCAGCTTCCTCCGTCCCCCAGAGACCCAGTACTTC. This gives the protein CSFLRPPETQYF.

The J gene is TRBJ1-1, the V gene TRBV6-5; D is unclear. The CDR3 runs to 13 residues. CDR1 and CDR2 from the germline V gene are MNHEY and SVGAGI. V dropped 6 bases and J dropped 3 bases, with 11 bases sitting between them. CDR3 protein: CASRYFTDTEAFF. The CDR3 bases are TGTGCCAGCAGATATTTTACGGACACTGAAGCTTTCTTT.

The rearrangement uses TRBV30 and TRBJ1-1; no clear D gene. Germline assignment: CDR1 GTSNPN and CDR2 SVGIG (reference sequence). The ends were cut back, 8 bases at V and 4 bases at J, with 11 bases in the middle. The CDR3 runs to 11 residues. The CDR3 nucleotides are TGTGCCGCCGGGCCGTCCACTGAAGCTTTCTTT. It translates to CAAGPSTEAFF.

The chain carries TRBV2 and TRBJ2-7; no clear D. The germline V gene encodes CDR1 SNHLY and CDR2 FYNNEI. The CDR3 runs to 12 residues. Trimming took 7 bases from V and 5 from J, leaving 12 bases between them. This chain's CDR3 is CASKSSSHEQYF. The CDR3 DNA sequence: TGTGCCAGCAAGAGTTCTTCCCACGAGCAGTACTTC.

CDR3 sequence reads: CASTPSLNTGELFF. The CDR3 region has the DNA TGCGCCAGCACCCCCTCACTAAACACCGGGGAGCTGTTTTTT. The chain carries TRBV10-1 and TRBJ2-2, with no clear D. Germline lookup yields CDR1 WNHNN and CDR2 SYGVQD (reference sequence). Trimming pared 7 bases from V and 2 bases from J, leaving 11 bases between. This CDR3 is 14 amino acids long.

The J gene is TRBJ2-2, the V gene TRBV4-1, with 7 bases fitting TRBD1. This CDR3 contains 15 residues. CDR1 is MGHRA and CDR2 is YSYEKL in the germline V gene. Unmatched junction bases numbered 3, after V lost 0 bases and J lost 5 bases. The CDR3 DNA reads TGCGCCAGCAGCCAAGAGAGGGGGCGGACCGGGGAGCTGTTTTTT. As protein: CASSQERGRTGELFF.

The chain uses TRBV29-1 and TRBJ2-7; D may be TRBD1 (6 bases). CDR3 length equals 12 residues. Trimming stripped 7 bases from V and 4 bases from J, with 14 bases between. From germline, CDR1 is SQVTM and CDR2 ANQGSEA. CDR3 bases: TGCAGCGCGGACAGTGAGGGATACGAGCAGTACTTC. It specifies CSADSEGYEQYF.

The rearrangement uses TRBV28 and TRBJ2-7, with TRBD1 identical over 8 bases. The CDR3 runs 15 residues. Trimming took 3 bases from V and 4 from J; bases not matched to a gene: 8. Germline V CDR1 and CDR2: MDHEN, SYDVKM. The CDR3 coding sequence is TGTGCCAGCAGTTTGGTGGACAGGGATGATTACGAGCAGTACTTC. Amino acid sequence: CASSLVDRDDYEQYF.

This chain uses TRBV29-1 with TRBJ1-1, with D possibly being TRBD1 (5 bases). Germline V gives CDR1 SQVTM, CDR2 ANQGSEA. The CDR3 sequence is 14 residues long. V dropped 5 bases and J dropped 5 bases, with 18 bases sitting between them. The CDR3 reads CSVRGGQTKTEAFF. In nucleotides, the CDR3 is TGCAGCGTTAGGGGAGGACAAACGAAGACTGAAGCTTTCTTT.

V gene TRBV7-9 combines with J gene TRBJ1-5; 7 bases map to TRBD1. The V gene's germline CDR1 is SEHNR and CDR2 FQNEAQ (reference sequence). Trimming at V came to 1 base and at J to 0 bases, leaving 6 bases not matched to a gene. The length of the CDR3 is 17 residues. This chain's CDR3 is CASSLGAGGNSNQPQHF. In DNA form, the CDR3 reads TGTGCCAGCAGCTTAGGGGCAGGGGGAAATAGCAATCAGCCCCAGCATTTT.

V usage is TRBV19 and J usage is TRBJ2-7; 7 positions match TRBD1. V trimming: 2 bases; J trimming: 2 bases; junction bases outside the gene matches: 3. The germline V gene has CDR1 LNHDA and CDR2 SQIVND (reference sequence). The CDR3 extends over 14 amino acids. The DNA for the CDR3 is TGTGCCAGTAGTATACCGGGACAGACCTACGAGCAGTACTTC. This encodes CASSIPGQTYEQYF. Drawing the rest from reference TRBV19 and TRBJ2-7, the complete variable domain is DGGITQSPKYLFRKEGQNVTLSCEQNLNHDAMYWYRQDPGQGLRLIYYSQIVNDFQKGDIAEGYSVSREKKESFPLTVTSAQKNPTAFYLCASSIPGQTYEQYFGPGTRLTVT.

The chain joins TRBV15 to TRBJ1-2; no clear D. V lost 1 base to trimming and J lost 6 bases, with 9 bases between them. This CDR3 has 13 amino acids. The germline V gene has CDR1 LNHNV and CDR2 YYDKDF (reference sequence). CDR3 sequence (DNA): TGTGCCACCAGCAGAGTAGGGCAGGATGGCTACACCTTC. Residues: CATSRVGQDGYTF.

The chain couples TRBV28 to TRBJ1-1; tentatively, D is TRBD1 (5 bases). The CDR3 is 13 amino acids. The germline V gene encodes CDR1 MDHEN and CDR2 SYDVKM. With 5 bases removed from V and 6 bases from J, the gap between germline ends came to 13 bases. CDR3 sequence reads: CASSMAGTPEAFF. Written as DNA, the CDR3 is TGTGCCAGCAGTATGGCAGGGACCCCTGAAGCTTTCTTT.

CDR3 sequence (DNA): TGTGCCAGCAGCTTCTCGGGGGACATCGATAGCGGGGGTTACAATGAGCAGTTCTTC. Residues: CASSFSGDIDSGGYNEQFF. The chain combines TRBV7-9 with TRBJ2-1, with TRBD2 matching over 9 bases. Trimming cost V 3 bases and J 4 bases; bases outside gene matches: 16. This CDR3 contains 19 residues. In germline, CDR1 is SEHNR, CDR2 FQNEAQ (reference sequence).

The chain combines TRBV5-1 with TRBJ2-1, with D hard to call. This CDR3 spans 15 amino acids. V dropped 6 bases and J dropped 4 bases, with 17 bases sitting between them. Germline-derived CDR1 and CDR2 are SGHRS and YFSETQ. The CDR3 DNA sequence: TGCGCCAGCATGGTTGCCAACCAACCGTACAATGAGCAGTTCTTC. It specifies CASMVANQPYNEQFF. Looking up the rest from reference TRBV5-1 and TRBJ2-1 gives the full variable domain: KAGVTQTPRYLIKTRGQQVTLSCSPISGHRSVSWYQQTPGQGLQFLFEYFSETQRNKGNFPGRFSGRQFSNSRSEMNVSTLELGDSALYLCASMVANQPYNEQFFGPGTRLTVL.

The chain couples TRBV9 to TRBJ2-1; D unresolved. The CDR3 sequence is 13 residues long. Trimming removed 0 bases at V and 4 bases at J, with 5 bases between. CDR1 is SGDLS, CDR2 YYNGEE, per germline. The CDR3 coding sequence is TGTGCCAGCAGCGTAGCACAGTACAATGAGCAGTTCTTC. Protein sequence: CASSVAQYNEQFF.

The chain couples TRBV4-1 to TRBJ2-7, with 8 bases identical to TRBD2. The CDR3 contains 14 residues. J gave up 9 bases and V 1 base, and 8 bases lay outside the gene matches. From germline, CDR1 is MGHRA and CDR2 YSYEKL. CDR3 coding DNA: TGCGCCAGCAGCCAAGGGGGGCCCCGGGGGGGGCAGTACTTC. It encodes CASSQGGPRGGQYF.

The chain has TRBV19 and TRBJ2-2, with D maybe TRBD2 (5 bases). This CDR3 spans 14 amino acids. Germline loops: CDR1 LNHDA, CDR2 SQIVND (reference sequence). The V and J ends lost 9 bases and 5 bases respectively, with 16 bases between them. The CDR3 loop reads CASCCGSETGELFF. The CDR3 bases are TGTGCCAGCTGTTGTGGGAGTGAAACCGGGGAGCTGTTTTTT.

CDR3: CASRPGQAYEQYF. CDR3 in DNA: TGTGCCAGCAGGCCGGGACAGGCCTACGAGCAGTACTTC. The rearrangement uses TRBV6-1 and TRBJ2-7, with 8 positions matching TRBD1. Per the germline V gene, CDR1 is MNHNS and CDR2 is SASEGT. The length of the CDR3 is 13 residues. Trimming at V came to 6 bases and at J to 2 bases, leaving 3 bases not matched to a gene.